The entry below describes one T cell receptor beta chain. This specimen belongs to a study of T cell changes during pregnancy in multiple sclerosis. The CDR3 length is 14 residues. In germline, CDR1 is LNHDA, CDR2 SQIVND (reference sequence). J gave up 3 bases and V 7 bases, and 7 bases lay outside the gene matches. The data were produced by immunoSEQ multiplex PCR, yet TCRdb's version contains in-frame clones alone and is incomplete. There are about 66,000 clones in the sample; 75% to 95% occur only once, and around 5.2% lies in the top ten. The clonotype was recovered from a female donor with multiple sclerosis, enrolled in a pregnancy study. The chain has TRBV19 and TRBJ1-1; the match to TRBD1 covers 8 bases. Specimen: CD8+ T cells from peripheral blood mononuclear cells, collected before pregnancy. For the CDR3, the DNA is TGTGCCAGTATGGAGACAGGGGTGGACACTGAAGCTTTCTTT. Amino acids: CASMETGVDTEAFF.